This T cell receptor beta chain was recorded in a study of tumor-infiltrating lymphocytes in primary liver carcinoma. Study context: Surgical resection served as treatment for the primary liver carcinoma of these patients. Aged between 30 and 69 years, the patients were men and women.

For blood RNA, unsorted whole blood served as the source, and germline DNA was extracted too. Using a constant-region primer together with ProtoScript II reverse transcriptase, TCR beta cDNA was made from around 500 ng of total RNA. Slightly modified ARM-PCR served as the procedure for the TCR beta libraries. These libraries came from three rounds of nested multiplex PCR. The first two PCR rounds, approximately 10 cycles each, used TRBV1-TRBV30 forward primers and a C-beta reverse primer. Using its own MiXCR run on the multiplex PCR reads, TCRdb lists one record per CDR3 protein. The sample consists of 300,000 to 350,000 distinct CDR3 sequences, 65% of them appearing once. About this clonotype: Its antigen is not known. A read error may produce the germline difference seen at one junction end.

Looked up from germline, CDR1 is LGHNA and CDR2 is YNFKEQ. This CDR3 is 15 amino acids long. Findings of the study overall: Unsorted bulk samples meant CD4+ and CD8+ repertoires went uncompared.

The chain uses TRBV4-2 and TRBJ2-1, with a tentative D call TRBD2 (5 bases). The origin of this receptor is a man aged 40-50 years with primary liver carcinoma and hepatitis B virus infection. Sequenced sample: peripheral blood. The CDR3 here is CVSSQDEDSYKEQFF. The CDR3 region has the DNA TGTGTCAGCAGCCAAGACGAGGACTCCTACAAAGAGCAGTTCTTC.